This TCR beta chain is drawn from a study of blood T cell repertoires in COVID-19. Study-wide background: The analysed material was cDNA or gDNA that came from T cells, B-cell-depleted T cells, or PBMCs.

Profiling relied on immunoSEQ multiplex PCR, and the TCRdb table lists in-frame clones only, not all of them. The sample has about 140,000 clones; approximately 80% are singletons. The clonotype comes from a woman aged 18-30 years who had been exposed to COVID-19. The sample comprised PBMCs or T cells enriched from blood (not recorded which).

This CDR3 reads CASSMRGLANRELFF. CDR3 nucleotides: TGTGCCAGTAGTATGAGGGGACTAGCGAATAGGGAGCTGTTTTTT. The rearrangement joins TRBV19 to TRBJ2-2, with 10 nucleotides matching TRBD2. CDR3 length equals 15 residues. Trimming cost V 3 bases and J 9 bases; bases outside gene matches: 7. From germline, CDR1 is LNHDA and CDR2 SQIVND (reference sequence).